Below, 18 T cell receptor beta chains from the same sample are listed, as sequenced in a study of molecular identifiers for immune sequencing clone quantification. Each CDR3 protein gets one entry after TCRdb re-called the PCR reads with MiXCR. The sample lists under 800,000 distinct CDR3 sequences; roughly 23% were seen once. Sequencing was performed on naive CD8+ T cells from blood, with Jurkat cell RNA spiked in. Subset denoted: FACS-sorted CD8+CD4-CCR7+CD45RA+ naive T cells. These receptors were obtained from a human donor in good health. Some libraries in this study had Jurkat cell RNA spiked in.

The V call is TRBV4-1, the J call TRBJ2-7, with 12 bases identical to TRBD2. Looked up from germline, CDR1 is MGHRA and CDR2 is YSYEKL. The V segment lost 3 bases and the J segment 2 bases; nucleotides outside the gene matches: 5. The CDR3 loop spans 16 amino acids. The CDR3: CASSHILAGGTYEQYF. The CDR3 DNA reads TGCGCCAGCAGCCACATACTAGCGGGAGGCACCTACGAGCAGTACTTC.

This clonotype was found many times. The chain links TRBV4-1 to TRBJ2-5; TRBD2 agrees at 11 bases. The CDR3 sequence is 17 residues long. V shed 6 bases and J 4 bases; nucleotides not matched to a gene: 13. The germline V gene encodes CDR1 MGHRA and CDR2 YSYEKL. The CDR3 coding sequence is TGCGCCAGCAGTGGGACTAGCGGAATTTCAAACTCAGAGACCCAGTACTTC. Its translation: CASSGTSGISNSETQYF.

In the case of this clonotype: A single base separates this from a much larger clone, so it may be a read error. CDR3 protein: CASSFEFLGVPGTYTQYF. Written as DNA, the CDR3 is TGCGCCAGCAGCTTTGAGTTTCTGGGGGTTCCGGGCACATATACGCAGTATTTT. V gene TRBV5-1 combines with J gene TRBJ2-3; TRBD1 or TRBD2 may be the D gene (5 bases each). The CDR3 extends over 18 amino acids. The germline CDR1 and CDR2 sequences are SGHRS and YFSETQ.

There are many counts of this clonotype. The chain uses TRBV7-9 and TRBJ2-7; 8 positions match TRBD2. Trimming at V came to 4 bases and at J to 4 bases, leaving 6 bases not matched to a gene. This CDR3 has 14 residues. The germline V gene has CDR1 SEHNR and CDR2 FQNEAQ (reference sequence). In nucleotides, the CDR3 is TGTGCCAGCAGCTCGCCACAGCGGGAGTACGAGCAGTACTTC. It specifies CASSSPQREYEQYF.

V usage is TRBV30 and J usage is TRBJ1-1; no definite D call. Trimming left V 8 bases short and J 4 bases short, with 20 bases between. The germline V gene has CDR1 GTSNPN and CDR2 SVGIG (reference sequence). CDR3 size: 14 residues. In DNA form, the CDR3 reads TGTGCCCGAGAACCGGGTCCAAGAGGCACTGAAGCTTTCTTT. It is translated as CAREPGPRGTEAFF.

CDR3 protein: CATKPGVSGNTIYF. The CDR3 DNA reads as TGTGCCACGAAACCCGGGGTGTCTGGAAACACCATATATTTT. The chain combines TRBV15 with TRBJ1-3; D is unclear. V was trimmed by 9 bases and J by 1 base, leaving 13 bases between them. CDR1 LNHNV and CDR2 YYDKDF come from the germline V gene (reference sequence). The CDR3 covers 14 residues.

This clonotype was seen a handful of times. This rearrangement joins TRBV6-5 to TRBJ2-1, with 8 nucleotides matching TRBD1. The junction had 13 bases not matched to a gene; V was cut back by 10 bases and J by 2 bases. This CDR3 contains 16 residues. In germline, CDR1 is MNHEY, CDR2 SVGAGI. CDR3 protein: CATRQGRSSAYNEQFF. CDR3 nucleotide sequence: TGTGCCACGCGACAGGGGCGATCTAGTGCCTACAATGAGCAGTTCTTC.

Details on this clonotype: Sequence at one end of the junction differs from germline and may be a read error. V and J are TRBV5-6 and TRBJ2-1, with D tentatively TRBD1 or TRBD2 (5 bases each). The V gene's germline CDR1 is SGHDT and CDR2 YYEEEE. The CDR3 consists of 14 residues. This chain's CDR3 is CASSSWGLDNEQLF. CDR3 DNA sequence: TGTGCCAGCAGTTCCTGGGGGTTAGACAATGAGCAGCTCTTC.

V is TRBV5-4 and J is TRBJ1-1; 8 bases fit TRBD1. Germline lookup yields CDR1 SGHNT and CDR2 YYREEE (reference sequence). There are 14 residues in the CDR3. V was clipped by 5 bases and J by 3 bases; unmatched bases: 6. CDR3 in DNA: TGTGCCAGCAGGCAGGGGGCTGGGGACACTGAAGCTTTCTTT. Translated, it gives CASRQGAGDTEAFF. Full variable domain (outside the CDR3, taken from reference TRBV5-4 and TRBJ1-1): ETGVTQSPTHLIKTRGQQVTLRCSSQSGHNTVSWYQQALGQGPQFIFQYYREEENGRGNFPPRFSGLQFPNYSSELNVNALELDDSALYLCASRQGAGDTEAFFGQGTRLTVV.

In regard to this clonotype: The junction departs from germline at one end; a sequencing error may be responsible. CDR3 protein: CASTINEGGDQPQHF. The CDR3, as DNA: TGTGCCAGTACTATAAACGAGGGTGGTGATCAGCCCCAGCATTTT. The gene calls are TRBV19 and TRBJ1-5; D gene unclear. This CDR3 has 15 residues. The germline CDR1 and CDR2 sequences are LNHDA and SQIVND (reference sequence).

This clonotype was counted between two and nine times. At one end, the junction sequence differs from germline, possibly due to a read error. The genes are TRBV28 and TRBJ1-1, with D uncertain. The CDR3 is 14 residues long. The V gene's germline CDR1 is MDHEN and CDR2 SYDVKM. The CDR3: CASSNSGDGTEAFF. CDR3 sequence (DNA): TGTGCTAGCAGTAATTCCGGGGATGGCACTGAAGCTTTCTTT. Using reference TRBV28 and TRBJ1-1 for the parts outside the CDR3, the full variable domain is DVKVTQSSRYLVKRTGEKVFLECVQDMDHENMFWYRQDPGLGLRLIYFSYDVKMKEKGDIPEGYSVSREKKERFSLILESASTNQTSMYLCASSNSGDGTEAFFGQGTRLTVV.

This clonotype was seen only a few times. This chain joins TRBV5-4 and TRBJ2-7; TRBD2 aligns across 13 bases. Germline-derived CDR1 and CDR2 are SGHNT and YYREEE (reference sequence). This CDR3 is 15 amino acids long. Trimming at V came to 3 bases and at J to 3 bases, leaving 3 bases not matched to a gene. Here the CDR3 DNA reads TGTGCCAGCAGCTGGGGGACTAGCGGGAACTACGAGCAGTACTTC. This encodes CASSWGTSGNYEQYF.

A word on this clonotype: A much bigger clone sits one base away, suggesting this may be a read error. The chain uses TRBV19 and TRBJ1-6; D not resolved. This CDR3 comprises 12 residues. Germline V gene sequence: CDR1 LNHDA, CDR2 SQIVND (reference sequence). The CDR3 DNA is TGTGCCTGTAGTATATCGAATTCACCCCTCCACTTT. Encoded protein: CACSISNSPLHF.

CDR3 in DNA: TGTGCCAGCACCGCCCATAAGGCCGGGGAGCTGTTTTTT. Its translation: CASTAHKAGELFF. The V and J genes are TRBV12-3 or TRBV12-4 and TRBJ2-2, with no clear D. The CDR3 sequence is 13 residues long. The V gene lost 7 bases and the J gene lost 6 bases, with 12 bases spanning the gap.

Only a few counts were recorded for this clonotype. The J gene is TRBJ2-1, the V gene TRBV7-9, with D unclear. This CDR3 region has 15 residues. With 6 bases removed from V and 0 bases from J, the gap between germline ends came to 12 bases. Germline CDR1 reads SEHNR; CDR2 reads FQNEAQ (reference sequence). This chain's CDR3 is CASSGKIISYNEQFF. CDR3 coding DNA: TGTGCCAGCAGTGGAAAAATCATCTCCTACAATGAGCAGTTCTTC.

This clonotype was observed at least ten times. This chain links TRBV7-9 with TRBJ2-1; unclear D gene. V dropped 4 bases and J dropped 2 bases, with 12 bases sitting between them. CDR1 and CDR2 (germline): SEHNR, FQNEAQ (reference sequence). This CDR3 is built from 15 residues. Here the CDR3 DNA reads TGTGCCAGCAGCTCCAACACGGTACCCTACAATGAGCAGTTCTTC. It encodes CASSSNTVPYNEQFF.

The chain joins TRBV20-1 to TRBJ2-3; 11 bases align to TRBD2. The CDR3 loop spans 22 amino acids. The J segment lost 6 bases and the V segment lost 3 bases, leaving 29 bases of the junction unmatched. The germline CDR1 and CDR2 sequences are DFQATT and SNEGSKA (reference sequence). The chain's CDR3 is CSARATGSGSSGRITHLDTQYF. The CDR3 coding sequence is TGCAGTGCTAGGGCAACAGGGTCCGGGTCTAGCGGGAGGATTACCCATCTGGATACGCAGTATTTT.

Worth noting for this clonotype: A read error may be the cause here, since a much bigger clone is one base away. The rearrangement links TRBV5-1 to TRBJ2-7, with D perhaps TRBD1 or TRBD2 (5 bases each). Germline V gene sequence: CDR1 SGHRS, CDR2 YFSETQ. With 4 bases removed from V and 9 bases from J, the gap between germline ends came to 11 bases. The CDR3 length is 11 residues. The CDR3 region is CASSLRGAQYF. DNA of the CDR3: TGCGCCAGCAGCCTCCGGGGCGCGCAGTACTTC.